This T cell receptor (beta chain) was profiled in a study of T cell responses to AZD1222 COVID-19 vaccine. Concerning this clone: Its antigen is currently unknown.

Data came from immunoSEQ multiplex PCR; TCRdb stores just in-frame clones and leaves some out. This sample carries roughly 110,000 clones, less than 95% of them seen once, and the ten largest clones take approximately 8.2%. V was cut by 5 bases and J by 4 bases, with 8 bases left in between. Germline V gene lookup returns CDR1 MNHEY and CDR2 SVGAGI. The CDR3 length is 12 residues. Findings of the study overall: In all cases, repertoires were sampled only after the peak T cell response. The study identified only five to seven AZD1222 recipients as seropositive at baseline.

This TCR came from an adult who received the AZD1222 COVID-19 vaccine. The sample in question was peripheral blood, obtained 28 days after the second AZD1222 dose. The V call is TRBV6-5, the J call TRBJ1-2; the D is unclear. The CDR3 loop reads CASSPTGYGYTF. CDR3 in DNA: TGTGCCAGCAGTCCGACCGGCTATGGCTACACCTTC.